This TCR beta chain stems from a study of a mutant IDH1 vaccine in newly diagnosed glioma. Sequenced by immunoSEQ multiplex PCR; TCRdb stores in-frame clones only, minus some. This repertoire shows approximately 58,000 clones, less than 90% found once; its top ten account for 3.8%. Time point: week 47, end of study. Every vaccination contained 300 ug of the mutant IDH1 20-mer peptide and was paired with topical imiquimod. Germline-derived CDR1 and CDR2 are SGHDT and YYEEEE. This CDR3 has 14 amino acids. V lost 3 bases, J lost 3 bases, and 6 bases stayed unmatched. About this clone itself: Its antigen is as yet unknown.

The sequence was collected from a man younger than 40 with glioma. This chain uses TRBV5-6 with TRBJ2-7; 7 bases align to TRBD2. The input for sequencing was PBMCs, taken from a glioma patient whose treatment included an IDH1 peptide vaccine. The CDR3 DNA reads TGTGCCAGCAGCTCCGGACTAGTGCACTACGAGCAGTACTTC. Its translation is CASSSGLVHYEQYF. Using reference TRBV5-6 and TRBJ2-7 for the parts outside the CDR3, the full variable domain is DAGVTQSPTHLIKTRGQQVTLRCSPKSGHDTVSWYQQALGQGPQFIFQYYEEEERQRGNFPDRFSGHQFPNYSSELNVNALLLGDSALYLCASSSGLVHYEQYFGPGTRLTVT.